These 27 T cell receptor beta chains share one sample of origin, sequenced in a study of monozygotic twins with cystic fibrosis. The repertoire was sequenced with immunoSEQ multiplex PCR; TCRdb's copy has only in-frame clones and lacks some. Of 4,000 to 5,000 clones detected, roughly 96% appear once; the ten largest clones hold under 3%. The sequencing input was blood. The receptors shown here come from a boy between 2 and 10 years old with cystic fibrosis.

The chain combines TRBV18 with TRBJ1-1; D gene unclear. Germline V lookup: CDR1 KGHSH, CDR2 LQKENI. The CDR3 has 13 amino acids. V lost 6 bases and J 1 base, leaving 9 bases between the germline ends. This chain's CDR3 is CASSFQENTEAFF. DNA for the CDR3: TGTGCCAGCTCGTTCCAGGAGAACACTGAAGCTTTCTTT.

CDR3: CASSLEGGGYETQYF. DNA of the CDR3: TGTGCCAGCAGCTTAGAGGGGGGAGGCTATGAGACCCAGTACTTC. The V gene is TRBV7-2, the J gene TRBJ2-5; TRBD1 or TRBD2 may be the D gene (6 bases each). V was pared by 1 base and J by 5 bases, with 14 bases between. The V gene's germline CDR1 is SGHTA and CDR2 FQGNSA. The CDR3 runs 15 residues.

V is TRBV29-1 and J is TRBJ1-2; 11 bases are shared with TRBD1. CDR1 SQVTM and CDR2 ANQGSEA come from the germline V gene. The CDR3 covers 12 residues. V trimming: 4 bases; J trimming: 6 bases; junction bases outside the gene matches: 1. The CDR3 bases are TGCAGCGTTGGGGACAGGGGGAATGGCTACACCTTC. Translated, it gives CSVGDRGNGYTF.

In DNA, the CDR3 is TGTGCCTGGGGCTACGATAGCAATCAGCCCCAGCATTTT. Translation: CAWGYDSNQPQHF. The chain joins TRBV30 to TRBJ1-5; D uncertain. The CDR3 covers 13 residues. Germline CDR1 is GTSNPN and CDR2 is SVGIG (reference sequence). Trimming left V 5 bases short and J 0 bases short, with 8 bases between.

This clone has a single count. The rearrangement joins TRBV11-2 to TRBJ2-7, with 8 nucleotides matching TRBD1. From germline, CDR1 is SGHAT and CDR2 FQNNGV. V shed 5 bases and J 3 bases; nucleotides not matched to a gene: 12. The CDR3 runs 16 residues. In DNA form, the CDR3 reads TGTGCCAGCAGCCAACCACCCCGACAGGGGAGCTACGAGCAGTACTTC. Translated: CASSQPPRQGSYEQYF.

The V gene is TRBV4-1, the J gene TRBJ2-2; D is uncertain. Germline-derived CDR1 and CDR2 are MGHRA and YSYEKL. V dropped 6 bases and J dropped 2 bases, with 16 bases sitting between them. CDR3 size: 16 residues. The CDR3: CASSPGPHINTGELFF. The CDR3 region has the DNA TGCGCCAGCAGTCCCGGACCCCACATTAACACCGGGGAGCTGTTTTTT.

This clone was seen only once. The chain is built from TRBV7-2 and TRBJ2-7; D gene ambiguous. V was clipped by 5 bases and J by 4 bases, with 6 bases between them. The CDR3 covers 11 residues. CDR1 and CDR2 (germline): SGHTA, FQGNSA. The CDR3 nucleotides are TGTGCCAGCAGCCGTGAGTACGAGCAGTACTTC. This translates into CASSREYEQYF.

V is TRBV6-4 and J is TRBJ1-1; no clear D. The germline gives CDR1 MRHNA, CDR2 SNTAGT. V was pared by 0 bases and J by 5 bases, with 7 bases between. There are 13 residues in the CDR3. The CDR3 region is CASSDSSGTEAFF. Here the CDR3 DNA reads TGTGCCAGCAGTGACTCGAGCGGAACTGAAGCTTTCTTT.

The sample holds one count of this clone. The chain recombines TRBV19 with TRBJ1-2; D is ambiguous. The germline gives CDR1 LNHDA, CDR2 SQIVND (reference sequence). Trimming pared 10 bases from V and 2 bases from J, leaving 17 bases between. The CDR3 contains 14 residues. CDR3 nucleotides: TGTGCCACCTTCTTTCCAACAGACAACTATGGCTACACCTTC. Its translation: CATFFPTDNYGYTF. The variable domain in full, completed from reference TRBV19 and TRBJ1-2, reads DGGITQSPKYLFRKEGQNVTLSCEQNLNHDAMYWYRQDPGQGLRLIYYSQIVNDFQKGDIAEGYSVSREKKESFPLTVTSAQKNPTAFYLCATFFPTDNYGYTFGSGTRLTVV.

The chain joins TRBV6-6 to TRBJ1-6; the D is unclear. V shed 8 bases and J shed 0 bases, with 11 bases lying between them. This CDR3 has 15 amino acids. Germline CDR1 is MNHNY and CDR2 is SVGAGI (reference sequence). The CDR3 reads CASFTSSSYNSPLHF. The CDR3 DNA reads as TGTGCCAGCTTTACCTCGAGCTCCTATAATTCACCCCTCCACTTT.

This clone showed up just once. The chain links TRBV19 to TRBJ1-4; TRBD1 matches 7 bases. The germline CDR1 and CDR2 sequences are LNHDA and SQIVND (reference sequence). This CDR3 comprises 15 residues. The junction had 7 bases not matched to a gene; V was cut back by 1 base and J by 8 bases. CDR3 protein: CASSIGQGTGEKLFF. The CDR3 DNA reads as TGTGCCAGTAGTATAGGACAGGGAACGGGCGAAAAACTGTTTTTT.

The V gene is TRBV4-2, the J gene TRBJ1-1; D remains unclear. The V and J ends lost 2 bases and 4 bases respectively, with 11 bases between them. The CDR3 consists of 14 residues. Germline V gene data show CDR1 as LGHNA and CDR2 as YNFKEQ. The CDR3 loop is CASSQQGMGTEAFF. As DNA, the CDR3 is TGTGCCAGCAGCCAACAAGGGATGGGCACTGAAGCTTTCTTT.

The genes are TRBV5-4 and TRBJ2-7; D might be TRBD1 or TRBD2, each matching 6 bases. The CDR3 totals 16 residues. The germline V gene encodes CDR1 SGHNT and CDR2 YYREEE (reference sequence). Trimming cost V 3 bases and J 5 bases, with 21 bases left between them. The CDR3: CASSWGSYGGADEQYF. CDR3 nucleotide sequence: TGTGCCAGCAGCTGGGGTTCGTACGGGGGCGCCGACGAGCAGTACTTC.

The chain joins TRBV5-4 to TRBJ2-3; possible D gene TRBD1, 6 bases. There are 15 residues in the CDR3. CDR1 is SGHNT, CDR2 YYREEE, per germline (reference sequence). Trimming took 3 bases from V and 0 from J, leaving 11 bases between them. The CDR3 reads CASSSPTGSTDTQYF. CDR3 coding DNA: TGTGCCAGCAGCTCCCCCACAGGGAGCACAGATACGCAGTATTTT.

This CDR3 is CASSGQAWTDTQYF. The CDR3 DNA follows: TGTGCCAGTAGTGGGCAGGCATGGACAGATACGCAGTATTTT. V is TRBV19 and J is TRBJ2-3, with unresolved D. Deletions cut 5 bases from V and 3 bases from J, with 12 bases between. Germline assignment: CDR1 LNHDA and CDR2 SQIVND (reference sequence). The CDR3 extends over 14 amino acids.

The V and J genes are TRBV5-5 and TRBJ2-7, with a tentative D call TRBD1 (6 bases). V was pared by 0 bases and J by 12 bases, with 13 bases between. Germline V gene sequence: CDR1 SGHKS, CDR2 YYEKEE (reference sequence). The CDR3 has 12 residues. The CDR3 sequence is CASSLDGTRLYV. The DNA of the CDR3 is TGTGCCAGCAGCTTGGATGGGACAAGGTTGTACGTC.

This chain joins TRBV5-1 and TRBJ2-5; 8 positions match TRBD1. This CDR3 comprises 16 residues. Trimming cost V 0 bases and J 3 bases; bases outside gene matches: 7. Looked up from germline, CDR1 is SGHRS and CDR2 is YFSETQ. CDR3 in DNA: TGCGCCAGCAGCTTGGCTGGGGACAGGTATAAAGAGACCCAGTACTTC. Its translation: CASSLAGDRYKETQYF.

The chain employs TRBV10-3 and TRBJ2-2, with 8 bases lining up with TRBD2. The CDR3 contains 16 residues. The V segment lost 7 bases and the J segment 2 bases; nucleotides outside the gene matches: 9. In germline, CDR1 is ENHRY, CDR2 SYGVKD. CDR3 in DNA: TGTGCCATCACCCGTAGCGGGGCGTTAAACACCGGGGAGCTGTTTTTT. Its protein product is CAITRSGALNTGELFF.

In DNA, the CDR3 is TGTGCCAGCTCACCGAGGACAGGGGACTATGGCTACACCTTC. Residues: CASSPRTGDYGYTF. The chain joins TRBV18 to TRBJ1-2, with 9 bases lining up with TRBD1. Germline values: CDR1 KGHSH, CDR2 LQKENI. J gave up 3 bases and V 3 bases, and 2 bases lay outside the gene matches. The CDR3 totals 14 residues.

This clone was picked up one time. CDR3 coding DNA: TGTGCCAGCAGTGAAGGCTGGGGGGGGGAGACCCAGTACTTC. It is translated as CASSEGWGGETQYF. The rearrangement uses TRBV2 and TRBJ2-5; 7 nucleotides align to TRBD2. The CDR3 consists of 14 residues. V dropped 1 base and J dropped 5; count of bases not matched to a gene: 4. Germline loops: CDR1 SNHLY, CDR2 FYNNEI.

The chain is built from TRBV5-6 and TRBJ2-5; D may be TRBD1 (6 bases). The germline V gene encodes CDR1 SGHDT and CDR2 YYEEEE. There are 15 residues in the CDR3. V was pared by 3 bases and J by 5 bases, with 17 bases between. The CDR3 spells CASSWPRQGSETQYF. DNA of the CDR3: TGTGCCAGCAGCTGGCCGCGGCAGGGGTCGGAGACCCAGTACTTC.

This rearrangement joins TRBV2 to TRBJ1-2; 12 bases match TRBD1. CDR1 is SNHLY and CDR2 is FYNNEI in the germline V gene. The CDR3 has 17 amino acids. V lost 1 base, J lost 3 bases, and 6 bases stayed unmatched. CDR3 in amino acids: CASSEGGTGGTHYGYTF. CDR3 nucleotide sequence: TGTGCCAGCAGTGAAGGTGGGACAGGGGGCACTCACTATGGCTACACCTTC.

This clone is a singleton in its sample. The rearrangement links TRBV19 to TRBJ2-7; D possibly uses TRBD1 or TRBD2 (7 bases each). Germline CDR1 reads LNHDA; CDR2 reads SQIVND (reference sequence). Trimming stripped 3 bases from V and 6 bases from J, with 15 bases between. CDR3 size: 14 residues. The CDR3 region is CASSIGGTAGEQYF. The CDR3 coding sequence is TGTGCCAGTAGTATCGGGGGGACAGCCGGCGAGCAGTACTTC.

The rearrangement links TRBV5-1 to TRBJ2-3; 8 positions agree with TRBD1. V was pared by 5 bases and J by 6 bases, with 8 bases of the junction left unmatched. The CDR3 is made up of 14 amino acids. Germline-derived CDR1 and CDR2 are SGHRS and YFSETQ. This chain's CDR3 is CASRPGQDTDTQYF. DNA of the CDR3: TGCGCCAGCAGGCCGGGACAGGACACGGATACGCAGTATTTT.

V and J are TRBV7-2 and TRBJ2-7, with 8 bases aligning to TRBD2. The CDR3 has 13 residues. The germline V gene has CDR1 SGHTA and CDR2 FQGNSA. V gave up 0 bases and J gave up 6 bases; unmatched junction bases: 1. The CDR3: CASSLARGGEQYV. In DNA, the CDR3 is TGTGCCAGCAGCTTAGCACGGGGGGGCGAGCAGTACGTC.

This chain uses TRBV2 with TRBJ2-5, with D possibly called TRBD1 or TRBD2 (5 bases each). CDR1 is SNHLY and CDR2 is FYNNEI in the germline V gene. The CDR3 has 15 amino acids. V shed 2 bases and J shed 2 bases, with 12 bases lying between them. The CDR3 here is CASSELGPRQETQYF. The CDR3 DNA sequence: TGTGCCAGCAGTGAATTGGGACCCCGACAAGAGACCCAGTACTTC.

The rearrangement joins TRBV5-6 to TRBJ1-1; TRBD1 is a possible D gene (5 bases). This CDR3 spans 13 amino acids. Deletions cut 4 bases from V and 2 bases from J, with 9 bases between. Germline CDR1 reads SGHDT; CDR2 reads YYEEEE. Here the CDR3 DNA reads TGTGCCAGCAGCCAGGGAGTTAACACTGAAGCTTTCTTT. Translating gives CASSQGVNTEAFF.